The sequence of this T cell receptor beta chain was determined in a study of blood T cell repertoires in COVID-19. Looking at the study overall: Acute and convalescent COVID-19 samples came from the United States, Italy and Spain.

As processed by the authors: Amplification of reference gene primers was used by the study to estimate nucleated cell counts. Data came from immunoSEQ multiplex PCR; TCRdb stores just in-frame clones and leaves some out. V and J calls and clone size are as listed in that table; D and trimming were resolved from the DNA. In the table there are roughly 300,000 clones, around 81% of which are singletons. This clone appeared once. Trimming removed 5 bases at V and 1 base at J, with 16 bases between. CDR1 is SGHRS, CDR2 YFSETQ, per germline. This CDR3 has 16 amino acids. The sample was peripheral blood. This chain connects TRBV5-1 to TRBJ2-1; perhaps TRBD2 as D (7 bases). This clonotype was obtained from a woman aged 55-69 years with active or convalescent COVID-19. The CDR3 coding sequence is TGCGCCAGCAGTCAAGCGGGGACAAGGTCCTACAATGAGCAGTTCTTC. Protein product: CASSQAGTRSYNEQFF. Full variable domain (rest looked up from reference TRBV5-1 and TRBJ2-1): KAGVTQTPRYLIKTRGQQVTLSCSPISGHRSVSWYQQTPGQGLQFLFEYFSETQRNKGNFPGRFSGRQFSNSRSEMNVSTLELGDSALYLCASSQAGTRSYNEQFFGPGTRLTVL.